This T cell receptor beta chain was sequenced in a study of T-cell reconstitution after alpha-beta-depleted transplantation in children. Study results and caveats: At the one-year point after transplant, T-cell counts and TCRbeta diversity were found to come mostly from T cells that had been newly produced. Several hundred expanded graft clones reportedly supplied alpha-beta T cells about two months after transplant. At day 60, the high TCRbeta diversity found in some patients originated from recipient T cells and thymic progenitors that had survived.

For TCRbeta, the library was prepared with unique molecular identifiers. TCRdb ran MiXCR on the PCR reads and lists one entry per CDR3 protein. The sample yields around 200,000 distinct CDR3 sequences, roughly 8.1% seen once. The table lists this clonotype with a few counts. Its antigen is as yet unknown. Trimming stripped 4 bases from V and 5 bases from J, with 9 bases between. The CDR3 spans 13 residues. The germline CDR1 and CDR2 sequences are SGHDN and FVKESK. The chain combines TRBV14 with TRBJ1-5; D not certain. This material consisted of PBMCs, mostly from graft donor cells, taken 360 days after TCRalphabeta/CD19-depleted stem cell transplant. The TCR was taken from a male patient aged 2-15 years who had a stem cell transplant for acute myeloid leukemia, so the T cells may come from the graft donor. CDR3 in amino acids: CASSLGADQPQHF. CDR3 coding DNA: TGTGCCAGCAGCCTAGGAGCCGATCAGCCCCAGCATTTT.